The T cell receptor (beta chain) described here comes from a study of cytomegalovirus exposure and HLA in healthy donors. The CDR3 is made up of 14 amino acids. CDR1 SGHTA and CDR2 FQGNSA come from the germline V gene. Trimming took off 5 bases at V and 2 bases at J, with 11 bases between the two ends. The study, taken as a whole, reports: A later analysis, which compared TCR beta chains of equal frequency, found the HLA-associated ones more clonally expanded.

In the case of this clone: Its antigen is unknown.

Amplification used 60 Vbeta primers and 13 Jbeta primers. Produced via immunoSEQ multiplex PCR; TCRdb's table is partial and in-frame only. The sample includes more than 85,000 clones, approximately 84% seen only once; the top ten take 1.5% to 2%. The TCR was taken from a man aged 35-49 years in good health and CMV-seronegative. This chain connects TRBV7-2 to TRBJ2-3, with D possibly TRBD2 on 6 matching bases. Sequencing input: PBMCs. The CDR3 nucleotides are TGTGCCAGCAGCCCCGGGACTGCCACAGATACGCAGTATTTT. Translated, it gives CASSPGTATDTQYF. Using reference TRBV7-2 and TRBJ2-3 for the parts outside the CDR3, the full variable domain is GAGVSQSPSNKVTEKGKDVELRCDPISGHTALYWYRQSLGQGLEFLIYFQGNSAPDKSGLPSDRFSAERTGGSVSTLTIQRTQQEDSAVYLCASSPGTATDTQYFGPGTRLTVL.